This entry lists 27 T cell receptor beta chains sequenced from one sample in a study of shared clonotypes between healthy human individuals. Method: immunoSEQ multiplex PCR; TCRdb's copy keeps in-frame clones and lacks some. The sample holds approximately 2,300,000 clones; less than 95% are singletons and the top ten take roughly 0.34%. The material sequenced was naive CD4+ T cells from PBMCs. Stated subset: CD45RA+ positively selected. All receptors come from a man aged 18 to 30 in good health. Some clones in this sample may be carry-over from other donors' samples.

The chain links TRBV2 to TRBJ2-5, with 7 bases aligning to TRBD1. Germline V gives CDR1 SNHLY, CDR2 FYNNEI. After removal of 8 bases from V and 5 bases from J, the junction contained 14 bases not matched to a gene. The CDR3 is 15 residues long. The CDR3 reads CASSRLEGAGETQYF. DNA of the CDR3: TGTGCCAGCTCACGACTCGAGGGGGCTGGTGAGACCCAGTACTTC.

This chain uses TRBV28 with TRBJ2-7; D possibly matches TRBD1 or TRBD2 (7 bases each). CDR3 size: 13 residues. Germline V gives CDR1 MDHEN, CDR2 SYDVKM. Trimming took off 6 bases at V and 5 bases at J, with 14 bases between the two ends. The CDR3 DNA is TGTGCCAGCAGAGCGGGACAGAGGAACGAGCAGTACTTC. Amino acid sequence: CASRAGQRNEQYF.

The CDR3 DNA follows: TGTGCCAGCAGCTTCGACAGACTAGCAACTAATGAAAAACTGTTTTTT. Protein sequence: CASSFDRLATNEKLFF. The chain combines TRBV7-9 with TRBJ1-4; D perhaps matches TRBD1 (5 bases). From germline, CDR1 is SEHNR and CDR2 FQNEAQ (reference sequence). The CDR3 length is 16 residues. V was pared by 3 bases and J by 0 bases, with 11 bases between. Together with reference TRBV7-9 and TRBJ1-4, the CDR3 gives the full variable domain: DTGVSQNPRHKITKRGQNVTFRCDPISEHNRLYWYRQTLGQGPEFLTYFQNEAQLEKSRLLSDRFSAERPKGSFSTLEIQRTEQGDSAMYLCASSFDRLATNEKLFFGSGTQLSVL.

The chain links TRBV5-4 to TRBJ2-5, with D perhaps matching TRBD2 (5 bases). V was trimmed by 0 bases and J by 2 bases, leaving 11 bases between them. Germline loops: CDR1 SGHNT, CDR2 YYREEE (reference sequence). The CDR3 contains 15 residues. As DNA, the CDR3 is TGTGCCAGCAGCTTGGGGGCGGGCACACAAGAGACCCAGTACTTC. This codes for CASSLGAGTQETQYF. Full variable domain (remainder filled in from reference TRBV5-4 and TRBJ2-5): ETGVTQSPTHLIKTRGQQVTLRCSSQSGHNTVSWYQQALGQGPQFIFQYYREEENGRGNFPPRFSGLQFPNYSSELNVNALELDDSALYLCASSLGAGTQETQYFGPGTRLLVL.

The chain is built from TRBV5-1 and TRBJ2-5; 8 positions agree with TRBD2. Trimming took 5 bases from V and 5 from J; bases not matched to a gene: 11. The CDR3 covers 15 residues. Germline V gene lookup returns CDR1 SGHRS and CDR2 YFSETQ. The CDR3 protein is CASRLLAVVGETQYF. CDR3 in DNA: TGCGCCAGCAGACTACTAGCGGTCGTTGGGGAGACCCAGTACTTC. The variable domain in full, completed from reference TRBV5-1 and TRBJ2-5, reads KAGVTQTPRYLIKTRGQQVTLSCSPISGHRSVSWYQQTPGQGLQFLFEYFSETQRNKGNFPGRFSGRQFSNSRSEMNVSTLELGDSALYLCASRLLAVVGETQYFGPGTRLLVL.

CDR3 sequence reads: CAWSVRSSGPSSYNEQFF. The CDR3 DNA sequence: TGTGCCTGGAGTGTACGTTCTAGCGGGCCAAGCTCCTACAATGAGCAGTTCTTC. The chain couples TRBV30 to TRBJ2-1; 8 nucleotides match TRBD2. Trimming cost V 0 bases and J 0 bases; bases outside gene matches: 10. This CDR3 is 18 amino acids long. The germline gives CDR1 GTSNPN, CDR2 SVGIG (reference sequence).

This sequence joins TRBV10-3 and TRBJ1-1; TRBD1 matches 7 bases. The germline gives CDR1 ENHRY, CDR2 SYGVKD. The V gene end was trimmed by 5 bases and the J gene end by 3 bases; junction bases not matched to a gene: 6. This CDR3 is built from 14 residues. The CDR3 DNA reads TGTGCCATCAGTCCCTCCACAGGGGACACTGAAGCTTTCTTT. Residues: CAISPSTGDTEAFF.

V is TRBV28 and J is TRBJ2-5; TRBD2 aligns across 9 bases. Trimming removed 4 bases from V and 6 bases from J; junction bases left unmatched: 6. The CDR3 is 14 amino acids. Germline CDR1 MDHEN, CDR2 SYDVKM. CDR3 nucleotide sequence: TGTGCCAGCAGTTACCTAGCGGGAAACAAGACCCAGTACTTC. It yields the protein CASSYLAGNKTQYF.

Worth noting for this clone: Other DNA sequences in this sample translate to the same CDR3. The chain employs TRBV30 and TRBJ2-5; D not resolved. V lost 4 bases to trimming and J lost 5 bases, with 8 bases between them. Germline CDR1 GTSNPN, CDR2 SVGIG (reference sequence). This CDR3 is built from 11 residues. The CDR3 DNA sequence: TGTGCCTGGACCCTGGGGGAGACCCAGTACTTC. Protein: CAWTLGETQYF.

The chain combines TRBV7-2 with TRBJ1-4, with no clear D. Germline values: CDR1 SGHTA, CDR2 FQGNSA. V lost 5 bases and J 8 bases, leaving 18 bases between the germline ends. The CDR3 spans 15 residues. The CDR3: CASSPRLLDGEKLFF. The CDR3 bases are TGTGCCAGCAGCCCGCGTCTTTTGGATGGGGAAAAACTGTTTTTT. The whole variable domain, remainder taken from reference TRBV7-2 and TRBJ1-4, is GAGVSQSPSNKVTEKGKDVELRCDPISGHTALYWYRQSLGQGLEFLIYFQGNSAPDKSGLPSDRFSAERTGGSVSTLTIQRTQQEDSAVYLCASSPRLLDGEKLFFGSGTQLSVL.

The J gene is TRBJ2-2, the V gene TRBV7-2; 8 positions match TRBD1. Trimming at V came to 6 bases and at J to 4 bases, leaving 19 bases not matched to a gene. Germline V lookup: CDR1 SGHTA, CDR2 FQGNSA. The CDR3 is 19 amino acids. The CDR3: CASSLYSDFRGQGTGELFF. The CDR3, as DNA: TGTGCCAGCAGTTTGTACTCCGACTTCAGGGGGCAGGGCACCGGGGAGCTGTTTTTT.

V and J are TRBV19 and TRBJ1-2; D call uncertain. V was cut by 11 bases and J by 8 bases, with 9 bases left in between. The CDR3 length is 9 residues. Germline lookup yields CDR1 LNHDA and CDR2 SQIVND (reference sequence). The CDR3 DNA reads TGTGCCGCCACTGGGGGCTACACCTTC. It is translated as CAATGGYTF.

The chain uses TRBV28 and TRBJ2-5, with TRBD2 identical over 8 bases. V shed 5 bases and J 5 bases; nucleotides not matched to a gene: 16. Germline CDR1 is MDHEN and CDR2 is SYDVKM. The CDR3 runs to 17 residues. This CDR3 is CASSPLIFAGGGETQYF. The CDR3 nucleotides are TGTGCCAGCAGTCCCCTAATTTTTGCGGGAGGAGGTGAGACCCAGTACTTC.

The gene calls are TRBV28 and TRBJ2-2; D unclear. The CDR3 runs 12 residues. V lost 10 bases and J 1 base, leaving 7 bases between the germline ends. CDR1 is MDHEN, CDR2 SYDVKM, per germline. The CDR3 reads CATQENTGELFF. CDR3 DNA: TGTGCCACCCAAGAGAACACCGGGGAGCTGTTTTTT.

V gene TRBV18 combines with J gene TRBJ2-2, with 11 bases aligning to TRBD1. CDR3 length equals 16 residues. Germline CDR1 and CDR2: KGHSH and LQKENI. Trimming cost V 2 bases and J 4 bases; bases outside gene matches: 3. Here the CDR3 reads CASSPGDRGTTGELFF. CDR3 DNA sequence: TGTGCCAGCTCACCAGGGGACAGGGGGACCACCGGGGAGCTGTTTTTT.

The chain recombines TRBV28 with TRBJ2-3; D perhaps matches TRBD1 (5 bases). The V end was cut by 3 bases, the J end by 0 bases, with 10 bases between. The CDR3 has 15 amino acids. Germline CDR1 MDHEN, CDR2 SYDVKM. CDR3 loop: CASSFARQSTDTQYF. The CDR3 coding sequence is TGTGCCAGCAGTTTTGCCCGACAGAGCACAGATACGCAGTATTTT.

For the CDR3, the DNA is TGTGCCACCAGCAGAGGGCCGACAGTCTCTGGAAACACCATATATTTT. Its translation is CATSRGPTVSGNTIYF. The chain couples TRBV15 to TRBJ1-3, with a weak D call TRBD1 (5 bases). Germline CDR1 reads LNHNV; CDR2 reads YYDKDF (reference sequence). The ends were cut back, 1 base at V and 0 bases at J, with 10 bases in the middle. This CDR3 comprises 16 residues.

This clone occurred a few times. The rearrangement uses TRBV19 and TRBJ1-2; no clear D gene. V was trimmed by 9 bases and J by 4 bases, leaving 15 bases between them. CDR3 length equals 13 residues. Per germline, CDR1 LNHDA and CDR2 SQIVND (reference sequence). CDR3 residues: CASVSRVGYGYTF. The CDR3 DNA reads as TGTGCCAGCGTTAGTAGGGTTGGCTATGGCTACACCTTC.

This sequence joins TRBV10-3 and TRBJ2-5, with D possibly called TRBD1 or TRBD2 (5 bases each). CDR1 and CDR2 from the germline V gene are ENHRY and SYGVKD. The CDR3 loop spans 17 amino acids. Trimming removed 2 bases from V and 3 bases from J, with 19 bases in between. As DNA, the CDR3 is TGTGCCATCAGTGAGGGACCCTGGGGACCCGTGGAAGAGACCCAGTACTTC. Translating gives CAISEGPWGPVEETQYF.

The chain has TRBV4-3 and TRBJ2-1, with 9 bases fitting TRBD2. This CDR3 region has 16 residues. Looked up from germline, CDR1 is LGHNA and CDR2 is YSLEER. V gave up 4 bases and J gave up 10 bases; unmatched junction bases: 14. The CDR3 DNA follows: TGCGCCAGCAGCCTTCGACTAGCGGCACCGAGGGGAGAGCAGTTCTTC. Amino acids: CASSLRLAAPRGEQFF.

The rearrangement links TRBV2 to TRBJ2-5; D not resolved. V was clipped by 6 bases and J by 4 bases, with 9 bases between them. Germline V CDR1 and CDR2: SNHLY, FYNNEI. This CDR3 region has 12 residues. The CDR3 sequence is CASREYIETQYF. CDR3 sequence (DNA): TGTGCCAGCAGGGAATACATAGAGACCCAGTACTTC. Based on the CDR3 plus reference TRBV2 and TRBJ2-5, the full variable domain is EPEVTQTPSHQVTQMGQEVILRCVPISNHLYFYWYRQILGQKVEFLVSFYNNEISEKSEIFDDQFSVERPDGSNFTLKIRSTKLEDSAMYFCASREYIETQYFGPGTRLLVL.

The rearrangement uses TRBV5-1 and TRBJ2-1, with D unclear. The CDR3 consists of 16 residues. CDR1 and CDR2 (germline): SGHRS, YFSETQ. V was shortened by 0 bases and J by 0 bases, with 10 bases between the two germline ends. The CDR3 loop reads CASSLGTILSYNEQFF. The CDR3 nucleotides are TGCGCCAGCAGCTTGGGTACCATCCTCTCCTACAATGAGCAGTTCTTC.

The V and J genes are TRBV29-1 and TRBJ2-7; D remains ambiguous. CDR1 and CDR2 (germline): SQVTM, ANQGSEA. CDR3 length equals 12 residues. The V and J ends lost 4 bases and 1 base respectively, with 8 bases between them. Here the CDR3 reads CSVAVGSYEQYF. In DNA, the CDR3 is TGCAGCGTTGCCGTGGGTTCCTACGAGCAGTACTTC.

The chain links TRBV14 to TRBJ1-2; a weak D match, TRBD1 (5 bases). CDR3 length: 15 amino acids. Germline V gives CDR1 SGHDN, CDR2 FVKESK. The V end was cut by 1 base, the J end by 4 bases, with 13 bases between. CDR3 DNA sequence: TGTGCCAGCAGCCAAGCGGTAGCCAGGGCCTATGGCTACACCTTC. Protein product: CASSQAVARAYGYTF.

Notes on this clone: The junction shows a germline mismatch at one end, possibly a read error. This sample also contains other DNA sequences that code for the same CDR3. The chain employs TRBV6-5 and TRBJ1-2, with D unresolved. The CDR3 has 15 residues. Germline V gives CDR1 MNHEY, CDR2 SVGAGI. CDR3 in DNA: TGTGCCAGCAGCTACTCGAGGGCGGGAACCTATGGCTACACCTTC. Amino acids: CASSYSRAGTYGYTF.

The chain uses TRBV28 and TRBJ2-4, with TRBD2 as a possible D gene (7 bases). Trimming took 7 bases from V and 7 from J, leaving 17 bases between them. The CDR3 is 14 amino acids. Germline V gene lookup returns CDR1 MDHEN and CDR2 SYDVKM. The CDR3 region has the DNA TGTGCCAGCAACATGAGGGGGGGAGCGAACATTCAGTACTTC. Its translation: CASNMRGGANIQYF.

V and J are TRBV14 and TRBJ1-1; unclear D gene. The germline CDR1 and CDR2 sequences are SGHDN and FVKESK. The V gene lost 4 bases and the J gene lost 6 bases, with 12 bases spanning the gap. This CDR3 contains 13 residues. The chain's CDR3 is CASSRQIGAEAFF. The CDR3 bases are TGTGCCAGCAGCCGACAAATTGGGGCTGAAGCTTTCTTT. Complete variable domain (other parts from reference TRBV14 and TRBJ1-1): EAGVTQFPSHSVIEKGQTVTLRCDPISGHDNLYWYRRVMGKEIKFLLHFVKESKQDESGMPNNRFLAERTGGTYSTLKVQPAELEDSGVYFCASSRQIGAEAFFGQGTRLTVV.